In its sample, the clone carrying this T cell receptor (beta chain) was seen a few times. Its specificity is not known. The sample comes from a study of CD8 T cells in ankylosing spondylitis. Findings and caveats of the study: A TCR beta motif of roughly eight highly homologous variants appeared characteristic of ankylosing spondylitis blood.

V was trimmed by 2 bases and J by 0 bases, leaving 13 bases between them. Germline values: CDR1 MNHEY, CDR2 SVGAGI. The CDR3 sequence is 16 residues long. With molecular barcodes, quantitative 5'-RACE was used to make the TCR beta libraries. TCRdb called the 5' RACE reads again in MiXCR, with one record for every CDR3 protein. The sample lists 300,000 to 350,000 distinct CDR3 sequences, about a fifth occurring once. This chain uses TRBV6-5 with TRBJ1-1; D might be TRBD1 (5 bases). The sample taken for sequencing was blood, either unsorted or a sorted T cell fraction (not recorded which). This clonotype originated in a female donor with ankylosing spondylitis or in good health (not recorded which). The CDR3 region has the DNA TGTGCCAGCAGTTACCTTCGGGGCCCTATGAACACTGAAGCTTTCTTT. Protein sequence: CASSYLRGPMNTEAFF.